These 21 T cell receptor beta chains originate from one sample sequenced in a study of OX40 agonist ivuxolimab in advanced cancers. The assay was immunoSEQ multiplex PCR, and TCRdb's table has in-frame clones only and misses some. The sample holds tens of thousands of clones, 75% to 85% seen once. The starting material was CD4+ or CD8+ T cells sorted from blood, obtained in a trial of the OX40 agonist ivuxolimab. The receptors were sampled from an adult with an advanced solid tumor such as melanoma, head and neck, liver or kidney cancer.

V usage is TRBV30 and J usage is TRBJ2-1, with 7 bases that match TRBD2. Looked up from germline, CDR1 is GTSNPN and CDR2 is SVGIG (reference sequence). The CDR3 extends over 16 amino acids. Trimming removed 8 bases from V and 1 base from J; junction bases left unmatched: 14. The CDR3 coding sequence is TGTGCCCGGGCCACGGGGGGACGGAGATCCTACAATGAGCAGTTCTTC. Encoded protein: CARATGGRRSYNEQFF.

The J gene is TRBJ2-3, the V gene TRBV4-2; a weak D match, TRBD2 (5 bases). CDR1 is LGHNA and CDR2 is YNFKEQ in the germline V gene. V was trimmed by 1 base and J by 2 bases, leaving 13 bases between them. The CDR3 has 16 amino acids. CDR3 amino acids: CASSQGEGRATDTQYF. The CDR3 coding sequence is TGTGCCAGCAGCCAAGGCGAGGGAAGGGCCACAGATACGCAGTATTTT.

The V call is TRBV7-2, the J call TRBJ2-1; D gene unclear. Trimming left V 2 bases short and J 7 bases short, with 3 bases between. Germline loops: CDR1 SGHTA, CDR2 FQGNSA. CDR3 length: 11 residues. The CDR3 region is CASSLLNEQFF. The DNA of the CDR3 is TGTGCCAGCAGCTTACTAAATGAGCAGTTCTTC.

The chain links TRBV29-1 to TRBJ2-1, with D perhaps matching TRBD2 (6 bases). This CDR3 has 15 residues. Germline CDR1 SQVTM, CDR2 ANQGSEA. Trimming removed 7 bases at V and 0 bases at J, with 16 bases between. CDR3 in amino acids: CSAIGGAASYNEQFF. The CDR3, as DNA: TGCAGCGCCATCGGAGGGGCAGCCTCCTACAATGAGCAGTTCTTC.

The chain has TRBV28 and TRBJ1-2, with TRBD1 matching over 10 bases. V was clipped by 8 bases and J by 6 bases; unmatched bases: 12. CDR1 is MDHEN, CDR2 SYDVKM, per germline. The CDR3 is 15 residues long. The CDR3 reads CASLKGDRGGHGYTF. DNA of the CDR3: TGTGCCAGCCTAAAGGGGGACAGGGGAGGTCATGGCTACACCTTC.

This chain links TRBV15 with TRBJ2-1; TRBD2 agrees at 7 bases. Per the germline V gene, CDR1 is LNHNV and CDR2 is YYDKDF (reference sequence). With V trimmed by 0 bases and J by 6 bases, 2 bases remained unmatched. The CDR3 length is 14 residues. In DNA, the CDR3 is TGTGCCACCAGCAGAGAACTAGCGAGCAATGAGCAGTTCTTC. The encoded protein is CATSRELASNEQFF.

V usage is TRBV7-2 and J usage is TRBJ1-5; no firm D call. This CDR3 has 14 amino acids. Germline CDR1 and CDR2: SGHTA and FQGNSA. V was trimmed by 3 bases and J by 6 bases, leaving 12 bases between them. The CDR3 loop reads CASSFTVQGQPQHF. DNA for the CDR3: TGTGCCAGCAGCTTTACTGTACAAGGTCAGCCCCAGCATTTT.

The rearrangement joins TRBV7-2 to TRBJ2-1; maybe TRBD2 (6 bases). Trimming removed 3 bases from V and 7 bases from J, with 13 bases in between. This CDR3 contains 14 residues. Looked up from germline, CDR1 is SGHTA and CDR2 is FQGNSA. DNA for the CDR3: TGTGCCAGCAGCTTTTATCCGGGAGAAAATGAGCAGTTCTTC. Amino acid sequence: CASSFYPGENEQFF.

The chain uses TRBV9 and TRBJ2-3; no clear D. CDR1 and CDR2 from the germline V gene are SGDLS and YYNGEE. V gave up 0 bases and J gave up 6 bases, with 5 bases separating them. The CDR3 has 12 residues. The CDR3 region has the DNA TGTGCCAGCAGCGTAGGGCTGGATACGCAGTATTTT. This encodes CASSVGLDTQYF.

Regarding this clone: Compared with germline, one end of the junction differs, possibly owing to a read error. The chain has TRBV5-4 and TRBJ2-5; perhaps TRBD1 as D (6 bases). The CDR3 extends over 15 amino acids. Germline CDR1 reads SGHNT; CDR2 reads YYREEE (reference sequence). CDR3 bases: TGTGCCAGCAGTTTGGACAGCCGGTACCAAGAGACCCAGTACTTC. Protein: CASSLDSRYQETQYF.

This clone has more than one count but fewer than ten. The chain is built from TRBV30 and TRBJ1-1, with 7 bases that match TRBD1. Trimming took 2 bases from V and 6 from J; bases not matched to a gene: 9. Looked up from germline, CDR1 is GTSNPN and CDR2 is SVGIG (reference sequence). The CDR3 covers 14 residues. CDR3 nucleotides: TGTGCCTGGAGTCCAGGACAGGTGGTCCCTGAAGCTTTCTTT. Its protein product is CAWSPGQVVPEAFF.

The chain has TRBV10-3 and TRBJ2-3, with D perhaps assigned TRBD1 or TRBD2 (7 bases each). Germline CDR1 and CDR2: ENHRY and SYGVKD. The CDR3 is 17 amino acids. CDR3 region: CASGLAEGASSPDTQYF. The CDR3 DNA reads as TGTGCTTCCGGGCTAGCGGAGGGGGCCTCCTCACCAGATACGCAGTATTTT.

This clone has a handful of counts. The chain has TRBV27 and TRBJ2-2; D unclear. Looked up from germline, CDR1 is MNHEY and CDR2 is SMNVEV (reference sequence). The germline V and J ends were trimmed by 0 bases and 2 bases, with 10 bases remaining between them. The CDR3 contains 16 residues. The CDR3 sequence: CASSLSPPSNTGELFF. CDR3 DNA: TGTGCCAGCAGTTTATCCCCACCTAGTAACACCGGGGAGCTGTTTTTT.

The chain couples TRBV5-4 to TRBJ2-2; D remains ambiguous. The CDR3 runs 14 residues. V lost 2 bases and J 4 bases, leaving 9 bases between the germline ends. Per the germline V gene, CDR1 is SGHNT and CDR2 is YYREEE (reference sequence). CDR3 loop: CASSFHYLTGELFF. The CDR3 DNA is TGTGCCAGCAGCTTTCACTACCTCACCGGGGAGCTGTTTTTT.

The V call is TRBV30, the J call TRBJ1-2; a possible D gene is TRBD1 (5 bases). In germline, CDR1 is GTSNPN, CDR2 SVGIG (reference sequence). There are 13 residues in the CDR3. The CDR3 protein is CAYHRRTNYGYTF. The DNA of the CDR3 is TGTGCGTACCACAGGCGAACTAACTATGGCTACACCTTC.

This chain joins TRBV29-1 and TRBJ2-4; weak D call: TRBD1 (6 bases). CDR3 length: 15 residues. Germline V CDR1 and CDR2: SQVTM, ANQGSEA. Deletions cut 4 bases from V and 2 bases from J, with 15 bases between. CDR3: CSVARQDGPKNIQYF. For the CDR3, the DNA is TGCAGCGTTGCCCGACAGGACGGGCCCAAAAACATTCAGTACTTC.

J is TRBJ2-7 and V is TRBV7-3; the D is unclear. This CDR3 comprises 15 residues. The germline V gene has CDR1 SGHTA and CDR2 FQGTGA. Trimming left V 2 bases short and J 6 bases short, with 17 bases between. This chain's CDR3 is CASSLQKGRVSEQYF. Here the CDR3 DNA reads TGTGCCAGCAGCTTACAAAAGGGCAGAGTGAGCGAGCAGTACTTC.

V usage is TRBV9 and J usage is TRBJ2-3; 9 nucleotides align to TRBD2. Germline V gene lookup returns CDR1 SGDLS and CDR2 YYNGEE. Trimming took 0 bases from V and 1 from J; bases not matched to a gene: 12. The CDR3 length is 19 residues. This chain's CDR3 is CASSVALRGGALGTDTQYF. The CDR3 DNA follows: TGTGCCAGCAGCGTAGCATTACGCGGGGGGGCCCTGGGCACAGATACGCAGTATTTT.

The rearrangement links TRBV5-1 to TRBJ2-5; 11 bases line up with TRBD2. In germline, CDR1 is SGHRS, CDR2 YFSETQ. The CDR3 sequence is 18 residues long. The V gene end was trimmed by 5 bases and the J gene end by 5 bases; junction bases not matched to a gene: 17. This chain's CDR3 is CASRSGLAGGRGRETQYF. Here the CDR3 DNA reads TGCGCCAGCAGATCTGGGCTAGCGGGGGGCCGAGGAAGGGAGACCCAGTACTTC.

The V and J genes are TRBV5-1 and TRBJ2-2; possibly TRBD1 for D (6 bases). This CDR3 is 16 amino acids long. The germline CDR1 and CDR2 sequences are SGHRS and YFSETQ. V lost 0 bases, J lost 3 bases, and 12 bases lay in between. The CDR3 loop is CASSLAMTGYTGELFF. In DNA, the CDR3 is TGCGCCAGCAGCTTGGCGATGACAGGCTACACCGGGGAGCTGTTTTTT. Combining the CDR3 with reference TRBV5-1 and TRBJ2-2 gives the whole variable domain KAGVTQTPRYLIKTRGQQVTLSCSPISGHRSVSWYQQTPGQGLQFLFEYFSETQRNKGNFPGRFSGRQFSNSRSEMNVSTLELGDSALYLCASSLAMTGYTGELFFGEGSRLTVL.

The chain uses TRBV5-1 and TRBJ2-1, with 8 bases identical to TRBD2. The J segment lost 7 bases and the V segment lost 0 bases, leaving 6 bases of the junction unmatched. The CDR3 spans 15 residues. CDR1 and CDR2 (germline): SGHRS, YFSETQ. CDR3 bases: TGCGCCAGCAGCTTGGTAGGGACTAGTTGGAATGAGCAGTTCTTC. Translated: CASSLVGTSWNEQFF.